These 16 T cell receptor beta chains share one sample of origin, sequenced in a study of blood T cell repertoires in COVID-19. Assay used: immunoSEQ multiplex PCR; TCRdb lists only in-frame clones, some missing. The repertoire holds roughly 150,000 clones, around 83% seen once, with roughly a fifth in the top ten. Source material: peripheral blood. These receptors came from a woman aged 70-85 years who had recovered from COVID-19.

The V and J genes are TRBV4-3 and TRBJ2-1; TRBD2 matches 14 bases. V shed 4 bases, J shed 0 bases, and the junction held 5 bases outside the gene matches. Germline V gives CDR1 LGHNA, CDR2 YSLEER. This CDR3 is built from 18 residues. CDR3: CASSRGLAGEGSYNEQFF. Written as DNA, the CDR3 is TGCGCCAGCAGCCGGGGACTAGCGGGAGAAGGCTCCTACAATGAGCAGTTCTTC.

The genes are TRBV5-1 and TRBJ2-3; 11 bases align to TRBD2. Unmatched junction bases numbered 12, after V lost 4 bases and J lost 8 bases. CDR1 and CDR2 (germline): SGHRS, YFSETQ. The CDR3 is 16 amino acids. The CDR3 sequence: CASSPRLAGGRSTQYF. As DNA, the CDR3 is TGCGCCAGCAGCCCGCGTCTAGCGGGAGGTCGGAGTACGCAGTATTTT.

The V gene is TRBV18, the J gene TRBJ1-5; 8 nucleotides line up with TRBD1. In germline, CDR1 is KGHSH, CDR2 LQKENI. Trimming removed 8 bases from V and 6 bases from J; junction bases left unmatched: 9. The CDR3 length is 14 residues. CDR3 amino acids: CASQGGTGGQPQHF. In DNA form, the CDR3 reads TGTGCCAGCCAAGGGGGCACAGGGGGTCAGCCCCAGCATTTT.

The chain has TRBV6-5 and TRBJ1-2; D is unresolved. CDR3 size: 12 residues. Per the germline V gene, CDR1 is MNHEY and CDR2 is SVGAGI. V was shortened by 6 bases and J by 8 bases, with 13 bases between the two germline ends. The chain's CDR3 is CASSSGSNGYTF. In nucleotides, the CDR3 is TGTGCCAGCAGCTCCGGGTCTAACGGCTACACCTTC.

This clone is a singleton in its sample. The chain is built from TRBV6-2 or TRBV6-3 and TRBJ2-3; D possibly corresponds to TRBD2 (5 bases). V shed 0 bases and J shed 0 bases, with 13 bases lying between them. The CDR3 is 17 amino acids. Germline CDR1 is MNHEY and CDR2 is SVGEGT. CDR3 loop: CASSYSVTGSSTDTQYF. The DNA of the CDR3 is TGTGCCAGCAGTTACTCGGTGACGGGGTCTAGCACAGATACGCAGTATTTT.

This clone was seen just once. The rearrangement links TRBV7-2 to TRBJ1-2; a possible D gene is TRBD1 (5 bases). Trimming took off 1 base at V and 4 bases at J, with 10 bases between the two ends. Per germline, CDR1 SGHTA and CDR2 FQGNSA. The CDR3 runs 14 residues. The CDR3 protein is CASSLGPTAYGYTF. The CDR3 nucleotides are TGTGCCAGCAGCTTAGGGCCGACAGCCTATGGCTACACCTTC.

The chain recombines TRBV27 with TRBJ2-5; possible D gene TRBD1, 6 bases. Per the germline V gene, CDR1 is MNHEY and CDR2 is SMNVEV (reference sequence). The CDR3 contains 13 residues. V shed 6 bases and J shed 2 bases, with 10 bases lying between them. The CDR3 DNA reads as TGTGCCAGCAGCTCAGGGGTTCAAGAGACCCAGTACTTC. It specifies CASSSGVQETQYF.

This rearrangement joins TRBV30 to TRBJ2-3; 7 bases agree with TRBD2. V lost 0 bases and J lost 2; bases outside the gene matches: 2. The CDR3 length is 14 residues. Germline V lookup: CDR1 GTSNPN, CDR2 SVGIG (reference sequence). The CDR3 DNA reads as TGTGCCTGGAGTGTTGGACTAGACACAGATACGCAGTATTTT. Protein sequence: CAWSVGLDTDTQYF.

This clone showed up just once. This chain uses TRBV27 with TRBJ1-5; no definite D call. Germline CDR1 MNHEY, CDR2 SMNVEV (reference sequence). This CDR3 spans 13 amino acids. Trimming pared 6 bases from V and 5 bases from J, leaving 11 bases between. The CDR3 protein is CASSSGRDQPQHF. In DNA form, the CDR3 reads TGTGCCAGCAGCTCGGGGAGGGATCAGCCCCAGCATTTT.

This clone was observed a handful of times. The genes are TRBV18 and TRBJ1-4, with D possibly TRBD1 on 5 matching bases. V shed 1 base and J shed 8 bases, with 8 bases lying between them. The CDR3 consists of 13 residues. The germline gives CDR1 KGHSH, CDR2 LQKENI. This CDR3 reads CASSPRGGEKLFF. The DNA for the CDR3 is TGTGCCAGCTCACCACGGGGCGGCGAAAAACTGTTTTTT.

This clone appeared once. The chain recombines TRBV18 with TRBJ2-1, with D possibly matching TRBD2 (5 bases). CDR1 is KGHSH, CDR2 LQKENI, per germline. V lost 3 bases to trimming and J lost 6 bases, with 12 bases between them. This CDR3 is 14 amino acids long. The DNA of the CDR3 is TGTGCCAGCTCACCGAGCGGCCCCGGCAATGAGCAGTTCTTC. Its protein product is CASSPSGPGNEQFF.

This clone was counted a few times. The chain joins TRBV10-1 to TRBJ2-2; a weak D match, TRBD1 (5 bases). The CDR3 contains 14 residues. CDR1 is WNHNN and CDR2 is SYGVQD in the germline V gene (reference sequence). Trimming took off 5 bases at V and 2 bases at J, with 9 bases between the two ends. CDR3 bases: TGCGCCAGCAGTAAAGACAGTAACACCGGGGAGCTGTTTTTT. This codes for CASSKDSNTGELFF.

The chain recombines TRBV4-1 with TRBJ2-7, with 7 bases lining up with TRBD1. Germline V lookup: CDR1 MGHRA, CDR2 YSYEKL. J was trimmed by 1 base and V by 4 bases; bases with no gene match: 7. The CDR3 spans 15 residues. This CDR3 is CASSRGTAESYEQYF. The CDR3 DNA is TGCGCCAGCAGCCGAGGGACAGCCGAATCCTACGAGCAGTACTTC.

This chain links TRBV6-2 or TRBV6-3 with TRBJ2-3, with 7 bases aligning to TRBD2. Germline CDR1 is MNHEY and CDR2 is SVGEGT. The CDR3 loop spans 18 amino acids. V shed 2 bases and J 5 bases; nucleotides not matched to a gene: 16. The CDR3 region is CASSYDPTTSSGGDTQYF. DNA for the CDR3: TGTGCCAGCAGTTACGACCCAACGACTAGTTCGGGAGGAGATACGCAGTATTTT.

The chain carries TRBV9 and TRBJ2-1; tentative D call: TRBD2 (6 bases). Between the trimmed V and J ends, which lost 2 bases and 6 bases, there was a span of 15 bases. This CDR3 is built from 15 residues. Germline CDR1 SGDLS, CDR2 YYNGEE. CDR3 loop: CASSVALALLNEQFF. In DNA, the CDR3 is TGTGCCAGCAGCGTCGCTCTAGCGCTACTCAATGAGCAGTTCTTC. Filled out from reference TRBV9 and TRBJ2-1, the complete variable domain reads DSGVTQTPKHLITATGQRVTLRCSPRSGDLSVYWYQQSLDQGLQFLIQYYNGEERAKGNILERFSAQQFPDLHSELNLSSLELGDSALYFCASSVALALLNEQFFGPGTRLTVL.

V and J are TRBV23-1 and TRBJ1-1; 10 bases map to TRBD1. TRBV23-1 counts as an open reading frame of uncertain function. The CDR3 loop spans 16 amino acids. Losses at the gene ends were 0 bases for V and 4 bases for J; bases not matched to a gene: 5. The CDR3 DNA sequence: TGCGCCAGCAGTCAATCCCCCAGGACAGGGGGCACTGAAGCTTTCTTT. Protein product: CASSQSPRTGGTEAFF.